The 29 T cell receptor beta chains given below trace back to one sample, sequenced in a study of Graves' ophthalmopathy and Graves' hyperthyroidism. Amplification of the TCR beta CDR3 regions used RNA transcripts (as template). An opening RT-PCR round employed HTBI primers and preceded a second-round multiplex PCR. TCRdb reanalysed the multiplex PCR reads using MiXCR and keeps one entry per CDR3 protein. The sample records 740,000 or so distinct CDR3 sequences, roughly two fifths being singletons. Sequenced input: peripheral blood. Receptors were obtained from an adult man with Graves' ophthalmopathy.

This clonotype was counted at least ten times. The gene calls are TRBV20-1 and TRBJ1-2; D gene ambiguous. Looked up from germline, CDR1 is DFQATT and CDR2 is SNEGSKA (reference sequence). The CDR3 length is 11 residues. Trimming took 2 bases from V and 5 from J, leaving 6 bases between them. The CDR3 nucleotides are TGCAGTGCTAGAAGGAATTATGGCTACACCTTC. This codes for CSARRNYGYTF.

As to this clonotype: This may arise from a read error, as a much more abundant clone is one base away. This chain uses TRBV19 with TRBJ1-5, with 9 nucleotides matching TRBD1. The ends lost 11 bases at V and 4 bases at J; junction bases unmatched: 9. The CDR3 covers 14 residues. Germline lookup yields CDR1 LNHDA and CDR2 SQIVND (reference sequence). This CDR3 reads CAGRGQGRNQPQHF. CDR3 nucleotides: TGTGCCGGCAGGGGACAGGGACGGAATCAGCCCCAGCATTTT.

This clonotype showed up many times. The genes are TRBV25-1 and TRBJ1-1; D is possibly TRBD1 (6 bases). This CDR3 comprises 15 residues. V shed 0 bases and J shed 0 bases, with 8 bases lying between them. Germline loops: CDR1 MGHDK, CDR2 SYGVNS. In nucleotides, the CDR3 is TGTGCCAGCAGTGAATATGGACAGATGAACACTGAAGCTTTCTTT. Protein product: CASSEYGQMNTEAFF. Full variable domain (missing parts from reference TRBV25-1 and TRBJ1-1): EADIYQTPRYLVIGTGKKITLECSQTMGHDKMYWYQQDPGMELHLIHYSYGVNSTEKGDLSSESTVSRIRTEHFPLTLESARPSHTSQYLCASSEYGQMNTEAFFGQGTRLTVV.

This clonotype was counted at least ten times. The CDR3 DNA reads as TGTGCCAGCAGCTTTACATCGAAAAACTATGGCTACACCTTC. Its translation is CASSFTSKNYGYTF. V is TRBV7-9 and J is TRBJ1-2; D gene unclear. CDR3 length: 14 residues. Germline CDR1 is SEHNR and CDR2 is FQNEAQ (reference sequence). Trimming took off 3 bases at V and 2 bases at J, with 10 bases between the two ends.

This clonotype has ten or more counts. The chain is built from TRBV12-3 or TRBV12-4 and TRBJ1-1; 9 nucleotides match TRBD1. V lost 5 bases and J lost 11; bases outside the gene matches: 9. The CDR3 spans 13 residues. This CDR3 reads CASSRGGTGMAFF. CDR3 DNA sequence: TGTGCCAGCAGTCGCGGCGGGACAGGGATGGCTTTCTTT.

This clonotype was seen at least ten times. The V and J genes are TRBV19 and TRBJ1-2; 12 bases match TRBD1. Unmatched junction bases numbered 3, after V lost 4 bases and J lost 3 bases. This CDR3 contains 15 residues. The germline gives CDR1 LNHDA, CDR2 SQIVND (reference sequence). This CDR3 is CASSTGQGADYGYTF. As DNA, the CDR3 is TGTGCCAGTAGTACGGGACAGGGGGCAGACTATGGCTACACCTTC.

This clonotype was found many times. J is TRBJ1-5 and V is TRBV24-1; TRBD1 aligns across 12 bases. CDR1 is KGHDR and CDR2 is SFDVKD in the germline V gene. CDR3 size: 15 residues. V trimming: 4 bases; J trimming: 9 bases; junction bases outside the gene matches: 6. The CDR3 DNA reads TGTGCCACCAGTGACCCAGGGACAGGGGGCCTGCCCCAGCATTTT. Translation gives CATSDPGTGGLPQHF.

The rearrangement joins TRBV9 to TRBJ2-5; 12 bases are shared with TRBD1. The CDR3 sequence is 18 residues long. CDR1 and CDR2 (germline): SGDLS, YYNGEE. V was pared by 3 bases and J by 5 bases, with 14 bases of the junction left unmatched. CDR3 sequence: CASSARDRDRGLGETQYF. The CDR3 nucleotides read TGTGCCAGCAGCGCACGCGACCGGGACAGGGGGCTAGGGGAGACCCAGTACTTC.

Comment on this clonotype: One base away lies a much larger clone, so this may be a sequencing read error. V and J are TRBV15 and TRBJ1-2; D is possibly TRBD1 (5 bases). Trimming cost V 5 bases and J 1 base, with 17 bases left between them. The CDR3 runs to 16 residues. CDR1 LNHNV and CDR2 YYDKDF come from the germline V gene (reference sequence). The CDR3 coding sequence is TGTGCCACCAGCCGATCCCCGGGACGCGTTAACTATGGCTACACCTTC. Amino acid sequence: CATSRSPGRVNYGYTF.

To note about this clonotype: A much more abundant neighbour one base away suggests this may be a read error. The chain has TRBV2 and TRBJ1-6; TRBD1 matches at 10 bases. CDR1 is SNHLY, CDR2 FYNNEI, per germline. The CDR3 covers 13 residues. The CDR3 here is CAGRQGAPSPLHF. CDR3 sequence (DNA): TGTGCCGGCAGACAGGGGGCGCCTTCACCCCTCCACTTT.

A remark on this clonotype: Compared with germline, one end of the junction differs, possibly owing to a read error. This chain connects TRBV10-3 to TRBJ1-1; D not resolved. This CDR3 region has 15 residues. Looked up from germline, CDR1 is ENHRY and CDR2 is SYGVKD. CDR3 nucleotides: TGTGCCAGCAGTGAAGGGCAGGTCCCGGGCACTGAAGCTTTCTTT. This encodes CASSEGQVPGTEAFF.

V is TRBV9 and J is TRBJ2-7, with 9 bases that match TRBD1. The V gene's germline CDR1 is SGDLS and CDR2 YYNGEE. Unmatched junction bases numbered 10, after V lost 4 bases and J lost 5 bases. This CDR3 region has 15 residues. This CDR3 reads CASSTTGGCAHEQYF. Written as DNA, the CDR3 is TGTGCCAGCAGCACTACAGGGGGCTGCGCCCACGAGCAGTACTTC.

The chain joins TRBV15 to TRBJ1-2, with D possibly matching TRBD1 (5 bases). Germline lookup yields CDR1 LNHNV and CDR2 YYDKDF (reference sequence). V was pared by 3 bases and J by 2 bases, with 10 bases between. This CDR3 has 14 amino acids. This chain's CDR3 is CATSRKDTNYGYTF. CDR3 coding DNA: TGTGCCACCAGCAGGAAGGACACGAACTATGGCTACACCTTC. The entire variable domain, with the rest obtained from reference TRBV15 and TRBJ1-2, is as follows: DAMVIQNPRYQVTQFGKPVTLSCSQTLNHNVMYWYQQKSSQAPKLLFHYYDKDFNNEADTPDNFQSRRPNTSFCFLDIRSPGLGDTAMYLCATSRKDTNYGYTFGSGTRLTVV.

The chain's CDR3 is CARVEDAGELFF. CDR3 nucleotides: TGTGCTAGAGTAGAAGATGCCGGGGAGCTGTTTTTT. V and J are TRBV25-1 and TRBJ2-2; D is ambiguous. This CDR3 has 12 amino acids. The germline gives CDR1 MGHDK, CDR2 SYGVNS.

V gene TRBV19 combines with J gene TRBJ2-5, with 13 bases lining up with TRBD2. The CDR3 runs 14 residues. Per germline, CDR1 LNHDA and CDR2 SQIVND (reference sequence). Trimming at V came to 4 bases and at J to 9 bases, leaving 5 bases not matched to a gene. The CDR3 protein is CASSTGLAGAAQYF. CDR3 DNA sequence: TGTGCCAGTAGTACCGGACTAGCGGGGGCGGCCCAGTACTTC. The whole variable domain, filled in from reference TRBV19 and TRBJ2-5, reads DGGITQSPKYLFRKEGQNVTLSCEQNLNHDAMYWYRQDPGQGLRLIYYSQIVNDFQKGDIAEGYSVSREKKESFPLTVTSAQKNPTAFYLCASSTGLAGAAQYFGPGTRLLVL.

This clonotype was counted many times. CDR3 residues: CATSDRTVKGETQYF. In DNA, the CDR3 is TGTGCCACCAGTGACCGGACAGTTAAAGGGGAGACCCAGTACTTC. The J gene is TRBJ2-5, the V gene TRBV24-1, with D perhaps matching TRBD1 (6 bases). CDR1 is KGHDR and CDR2 is SFDVKD in the germline V gene. CDR3 length: 15 residues. V gave up 4 bases and J gave up 5 bases, with 16 bases separating them.

There are a few counts of this clonotype. The rearrangement links TRBV7-9 to TRBJ1-6; the match to TRBD1 covers 10 bases. The germline gives CDR1 SEHNR, CDR2 FQNEAQ (reference sequence). The CDR3 consists of 16 residues. Trimming took 3 bases from V and 6 from J; bases not matched to a gene: 5. The CDR3 nucleotides are TGTGCCAGCAGCTTGGGGACAGGGGAGGTTAATTCACCCCTCCACTTT. Translation: CASSLGTGEVNSPLHF.

On this clonotype itself: This may stem from a read error, because a much larger clone lies one nucleotide away. The chain has TRBV5-5 and TRBJ1-2; D gene unclear. The CDR3 extends over 13 amino acids. V dropped 4 bases and J dropped 7 bases, with 14 bases sitting between them. The V gene's germline CDR1 is SGHKS and CDR2 YYEKEE (reference sequence). In nucleotides, the CDR3 is TGTGCCAGCAGCGGAGGACGATCCTCTGGCTACACCTTC. Residues: CASSGGRSSGYTF.

In this sample, this clonotype turned up once. The chain combines TRBV11-1 with TRBJ1-5; D is undetermined. V dropped 8 bases and J dropped 5 bases, with 13 bases sitting between them. In germline, CDR1 is SGHAT, CDR2 FQDESV (reference sequence). The CDR3 contains 13 residues. The CDR3 spells CASQTAGHQPQHF. The DNA for the CDR3 is TGTGCCAGCCAAACCGCAGGACATCAGCCCCAGCATTTT.

The V and J genes are TRBV5-1 and TRBJ2-7, with TRBD1 matching over 7 bases. CDR3 length: 11 amino acids. Germline CDR1 is SGHRS and CDR2 is YFSETQ. Unmatched junction bases numbered 2, after V lost 1 base and J lost 10 bases. CDR3 residues: CASSLRDRQYF. The CDR3 nucleotides are TGCGCCAGCAGCTTGAGGGACAGACAGTACTTC.

V usage is TRBV10-3 and J usage is TRBJ2-7; 7 bases fit TRBD1. After removal of 3 bases from V and 9 bases from J, the junction contained 14 bases not matched to a gene. CDR3 size: 15 residues. Germline V lookup: CDR1 ENHRY, CDR2 SYGVKD. The CDR3, as DNA: TGTGCCATCAGTGATTTACAGGCCACCCGACAGGGGCAGTACTTC. Translated, it gives CAISDLQATRQGQYF.

With respect to this clonotype: Because the CDR3 is missing its conserved closing phenylalanine or tryptophan, this is likely a read error. No DNA is shown, since the ends of the CDR3 on it are uncertain; the CDR3 is the one TCRdb lists. The rearrangement uses TRBV7-2 and TRBJ2-6. The CDR3 has 8 amino acids, counting both end residues. The germline gives CDR1 SGHTA, CDR2 FQGNSA. CDR3 region: CASSLVLG.

This clonotype appeared a single time. The V gene is TRBV24-1, the J gene TRBJ2-5; TRBD1 matches 9 bases. V was clipped by 4 bases and J by 4 bases; unmatched bases: 6. Germline CDR1 reads KGHDR; CDR2 reads SFDVKD. This CDR3 is built from 15 residues. The CDR3 loop is CATSDLGQGVETQYF. Here the CDR3 DNA reads TGTGCCACCAGTGACTTGGGACAGGGTGTAGAGACCCAGTACTTC.

This clonotype was recorded many times. The rearrangement links TRBV2 to TRBJ1-5; D perhaps matches TRBD1 (5 bases). Germline CDR1 and CDR2: SNHLY and FYNNEI. V lost 1 base and J 0 bases, leaving 7 bases between the germline ends. The CDR3 sequence is 15 residues long. The CDR3 bases are TGTGCCAGCAGTGAAGACAGGATTAGCAATCAGCCCCAGCATTTT. Protein: CASSEDRISNQPQHF. Full variable domain (rest looked up from reference TRBV2 and TRBJ1-5): EPEVTQTPSHQVTQMGQEVILRCVPISNHLYFYWYRQILGQKVEFLVSFYNNEISEKSEIFDDQFSVERPDGSNFTLKIRSTKLEDSAMYFCASSEDRISNQPQHFGDGTRLSIL.

The chain joins TRBV29-1 to TRBJ2-3, with a tentative D call TRBD2 (6 bases). Germline assignment: CDR1 SQVTM and CDR2 ANQGSEA. Trimming removed 2 bases from V and 4 bases from J, with 16 bases in between. The CDR3 totals 15 residues. CDR3 DNA: TGCAGCGTTGAATCGGTTGCGGGATTGGCAGATACGCAGTATTTT. This encodes CSVESVAGLADTQYF.

The rearrangement uses TRBV5-1 and TRBJ2-5; the match to TRBD1 covers 8 bases. In germline, CDR1 is SGHRS, CDR2 YFSETQ. This CDR3 is built from 16 residues. The V segment lost 4 bases and the J segment 5 bases; nucleotides outside the gene matches: 13. The CDR3, as DNA: TGCGCCAGCAGCATGGACAGGGTAACTGGTTCGGAGACCCAGTACTTC. Its translation is CASSMDRVTGSETQYF.

This clonotype has at least ten counts. V gene TRBV2 combines with J gene TRBJ1-1; unclear D gene. Germline-derived CDR1 and CDR2 are SNHLY and FYNNEI. This CDR3 is built from 13 residues. Trimming cost V 8 bases and J 1 base, with 11 bases left between them. CDR3 in DNA: TGTGCCAGCGGCAGCCCGCAGAACACTGAAGCTTTCTTT. It translates to CASGSPQNTEAFF.

The chain combines TRBV19 with TRBJ1-1; 7 bases are shared with TRBD1. Losses at the gene ends were 9 bases for V and 0 bases for J; bases not matched to a gene: 19. Germline lookup yields CDR1 LNHDA and CDR2 SQIVND (reference sequence). CDR3 length: 18 residues. The CDR3 bases are TGTGCCAGCAGCTTGGGATTTGTGACAGGGTTAATGAACACTGAAGCTTTCTTT. It encodes CASSLGFVTGLMNTEAFF.

The genes are TRBV15 and TRBJ1-1; possible D gene TRBD1, 6 bases. CDR1 and CDR2 from the germline V gene are LNHNV and YYDKDF (reference sequence). The CDR3 contains 15 residues. V lost 7 bases and J 8 bases, leaving 23 bases between the germline ends. This chain's CDR3 is CATISLEGGAREAFF. CDR3 coding DNA: TGTGCCACCATCTCACTAGAGGGGGGGGCGCGGGAAGCTTTCTTT.